This T cell receptor (beta chain) originates from a study of shared clonotypes between healthy human individuals. Assay: immunoSEQ multiplex PCR; the TCRdb copy retains only in-frame clones and omits some. The sample has roughly 550,000 clones; about 95% are singletons. The naive CD8 population came from CD45RO-negative cells selected for CCR7, without terminally differentiated effector memory CD45RA+ cells. CDR3 length: 13 residues. V dropped 7 bases and J dropped 5 bases, with 14 bases sitting between them. Germline CDR1 is SNHLY and CDR2 is FYNNEI. This chain joins TRBV2 and TRBJ1-1; D perhaps matches TRBD1 (6 bases). The sequencing input was naive CD8+ T cells sorted from blood. The sequence came from a woman aged 30 to 39 in good health. The CDR3 sequence: CASISGRGTEAFF. The CDR3 nucleotides read TGTGCCAGCATTTCAGGGAGGGGGACTGAAGCTTTCTTT.